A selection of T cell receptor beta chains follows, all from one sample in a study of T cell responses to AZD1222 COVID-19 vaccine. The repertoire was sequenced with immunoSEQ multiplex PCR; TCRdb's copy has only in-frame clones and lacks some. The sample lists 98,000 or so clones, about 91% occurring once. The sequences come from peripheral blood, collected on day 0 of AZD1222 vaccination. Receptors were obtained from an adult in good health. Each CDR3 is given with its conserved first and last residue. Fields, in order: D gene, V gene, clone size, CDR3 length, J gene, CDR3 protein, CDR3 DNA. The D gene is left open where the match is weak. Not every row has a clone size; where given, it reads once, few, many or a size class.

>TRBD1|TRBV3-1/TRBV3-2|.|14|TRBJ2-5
CASSPGTGQETQYF
TGTGCCAGCAGCCCTGGGACAGGACAAGAGACCCAGTACTTC
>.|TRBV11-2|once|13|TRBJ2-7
CASSLGGSYEQYF
TGTGCCAGCAGCTTAGGGGGCTCCTACGAGCAGTACTTC
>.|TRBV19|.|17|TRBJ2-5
CASTPARLVGGHETQYF
TGTGCCAGTACCCCGGCTCGGCTAGTGGGGGGGCACGAGACCCAGTACTTC
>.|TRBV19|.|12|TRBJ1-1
CASSMGIGEAFF
TGTGCCAGTAGTATGGGAATAGGTGAAGCTTTCTTT
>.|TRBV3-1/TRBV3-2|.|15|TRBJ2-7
CASSPAWGDPYEQYF
TGTGCCAGCAGCCCAGCCTGGGGGGACCCCTACGAGCAGTACTTC
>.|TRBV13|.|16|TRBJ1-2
CASSLGSEGPTYGYTF
TGTGCCAGCAGCTTAGGGTCCGAGGGCCCTACCTATGGCTACACCTTC
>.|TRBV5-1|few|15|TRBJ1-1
CASSLGPGRITEAFF
TGCGCCAGCAGCTTGGGGCCGGGACGGATCACTGAAGCTTTCTTT
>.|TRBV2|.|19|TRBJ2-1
CASSEASVGAALVYNEQFF
TGTGCCAGCAGTGAAGCGAGTGTGGGGGCGGCCCTCGTCTACAATGAGCAGTTCTTC
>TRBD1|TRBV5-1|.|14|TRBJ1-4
CASSFRDRVEKLFF
TGCGCCAGCAGCTTCCGGGACAGGGTTGAAAAACTGTTTTTT
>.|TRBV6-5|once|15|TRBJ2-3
CASGQIGGAGDTQYF
TGTGCCAGCGGGCAAATTGGGGGGGCCGGGGATACGCAGTATTTT
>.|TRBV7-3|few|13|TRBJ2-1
CASSQDINLGQFF
TGTGCCAGCAGCCAAGACATTAACCTGGGGCAGTTCTTC
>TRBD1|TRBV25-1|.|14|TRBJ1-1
CASDRTGGNTEAFF
TGTGCCAGCGACCGGACAGGTGGAAACACTGAAGCTTTCTTT
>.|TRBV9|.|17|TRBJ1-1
CASSIKGRAKANTEAFF
TGTGCCAGCAGCATAAAGGGCAGGGCAAAAGCGAACACTGAAGCTTTCTTT
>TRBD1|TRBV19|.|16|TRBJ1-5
CASSQLGQARGQPQHF
TGTGCCAGTAGTCAGCTCGGACAGGCCCGCGGGCAGCCCCAGCATTTT
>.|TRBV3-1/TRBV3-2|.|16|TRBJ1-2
CASSPMTVNTNYGYTF
TGTGCCAGCAGCCCAATGACAGTCAACACTAACTATGGCTACACCTTC
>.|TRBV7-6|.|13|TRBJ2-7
CASSFGEPYEQYF
TGTGCCAGCAGCTTTGGGGAGCCCTACGAGCAGTACTTC
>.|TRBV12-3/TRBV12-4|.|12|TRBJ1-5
CASSLLGQPQHF
TGTGCCAGCAGTTTACTCGGTCAGCCCCAGCATTTT
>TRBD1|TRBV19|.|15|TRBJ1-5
CASSILGTGNQPQHF
TGTGCCAGTAGTATTTTAGGGACAGGAAATCAGCCCCAGCATTTT
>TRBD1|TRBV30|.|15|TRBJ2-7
CAWSRQGAIRYEQYF
TGTGCCTGGAGTAGGCAGGGGGCGATTCGCTACGAGCAGTACTTC
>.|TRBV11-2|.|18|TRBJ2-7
CASSLFWKTWDTPYEQYF
TGTGCCAGCAGCTTATTCTGGAAAACATGGGACACCCCCTACGAGCAGTACTTC
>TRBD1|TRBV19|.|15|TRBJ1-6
CATGQGGSYNSPLHF
TGTGCCACGGGACAGGGAGGCTCCTATAATTCACCCCTCCACTTT
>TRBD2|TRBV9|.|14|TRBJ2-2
CASEAGGVTGELFF
TGTGCCAGCGAAGCGGGGGGGGTCACCGGGGAGCTGTTTTTT
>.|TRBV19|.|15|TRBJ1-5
CASRFSWSYNQPQHF
TGTGCCAGTAGGTTTAGCTGGTCCTACAATCAGCCCCAGCATTTT
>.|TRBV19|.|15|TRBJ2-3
CASSPMGFSTDTQYF
TGTGCCAGTAGCCCAATGGGATTCAGCACAGATACGCAGTATTTT
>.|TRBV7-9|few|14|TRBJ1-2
CASRAGIKDYGYTF
TGTGCCAGCAGGGCAGGGATAAAGGACTATGGCTACACCTTC
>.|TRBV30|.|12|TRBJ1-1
CAWSVLSTEAFF
TGTGCCTGGAGTGTTCTCTCCACTGAAGCTTTCTTT
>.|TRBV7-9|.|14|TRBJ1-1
CASSLEAALTEAFF
TGTGCCAGCAGCTTAGAGGCAGCCCTCACTGAAGCTTTCTTT
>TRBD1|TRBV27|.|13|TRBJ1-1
CASSLTQDRKAFF
TGTGCCAGCAGTTTAACCCAGGACAGGAAAGCTTTCTTT
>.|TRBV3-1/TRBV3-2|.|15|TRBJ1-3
CASRLTGSSGNTIYF
TGTGCCAGCAGGTTGACAGGATCCTCTGGAAACACCATATATTTT
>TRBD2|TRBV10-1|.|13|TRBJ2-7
CASSAGLGFEQYF
TGCGCCAGCAGCGCGGGACTAGGTTTCGAGCAGTACTTC
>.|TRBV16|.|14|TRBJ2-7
CASSQLSGIYEQYF
TGTGCCAGCAGCCAATTATCAGGAATCTACGAGCAGTACTTC
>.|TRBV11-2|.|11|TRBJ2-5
CASSFRETQYF
TGTGCCAGCAGCTTCCGGGAGACCCAGTACTTC
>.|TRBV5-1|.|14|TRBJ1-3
CASSEQGSGNTIYF
TGCGCCAGCAGCGAACAGGGTTCTGGAAACACCATATATTTT
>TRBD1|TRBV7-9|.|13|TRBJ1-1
CATLTGGWTEAFF
TGTGCCACCCTGACAGGGGGTTGGACTGAAGCTTTCTTT
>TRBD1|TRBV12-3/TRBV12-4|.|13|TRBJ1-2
CASRGDREYGYTF
TGTGCCAGCAGAGGGGACAGGGAATATGGCTACACCTTC
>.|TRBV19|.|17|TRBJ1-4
CASSIGVRVATNEKLFF
TGTGCCAGTAGTATAGGGGTCAGGGTCGCAACTAATGAAAAACTGTTTTTT
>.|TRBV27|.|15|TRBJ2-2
CASNMDPGGPGELFF
TGTGCCAGCAATATGGACCCTGGGGGGCCCGGGGAGCTGTTTTTT
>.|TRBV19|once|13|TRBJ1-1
CASRIQGNTEAFF
TGTGCCAGTAGGATCCAGGGGAACACTGAAGCTTTCTTT
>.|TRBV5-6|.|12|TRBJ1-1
CASSLVGSKAFF
TGTGCCAGCAGCTTGGTGGGCAGTAAAGCTTTCTTT
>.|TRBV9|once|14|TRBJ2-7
CASSPSRGGYEQYF
TGTGCCAGCAGCCCCTCCAGAGGCGGTTACGAGCAGTACTTC
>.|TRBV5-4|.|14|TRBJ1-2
CASSLDTDPRGYTF
TGTGCCAGCAGCTTGGACACAGACCCTCGTGGCTACACCTTC
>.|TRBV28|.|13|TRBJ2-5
CASSLGLMETQYF
TGTGCCAGCAGTTTAGGGCTAATGGAGACCCAGTACTTC
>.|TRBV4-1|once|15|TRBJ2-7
CASSQDEKGRYEQYF
TGCGCCAGCAGCCAAGATGAAAAAGGCCGCTACGAGCAGTACTTC
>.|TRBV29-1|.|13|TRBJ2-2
CSVELGIPGELFF
TGCAGCGTTGAACTGGGCATTCCCGGGGAGCTGTTTTTT